This entry describes one TCR beta chain. Its target is not known. Primers: 60 V beta forward and 13 J beta reverse. Method: immunoSEQ multiplex PCR; TCRdb's copy keeps in-frame clones and lacks some. The table has about 64,000 clones, approximately 78% seen once. The data are from a study of glioma-infiltrating T cells after dendritic cell vaccination. In the study overall: Monocyte-derived dendritic cells, cultured about 7 days with IL-4 and GM-CSF, were pulsed with autologous tumor lysate.

The CDR3 loop spans 17 amino acids. V lost 7 bases and J lost 1; bases outside the gene matches: 8. Per germline, CDR1 SGHDN and CDR2 FVKESK. Points from the study as a whole: TCR clonality showed no direct relationship with survival.

Fresh-frozen tumor tissue and more than two years of survival data were available for all. Sequencing used blood, obtained before dendritic cell vaccination. This TCR was recovered from a human donor with glioblastoma. The chain has TRBV14 and TRBJ2-2; 11 nucleotides line up with TRBD2. The CDR3 DNA follows: TGTGCCAGCATGCGGGGCCTAGCGGGGGGGAACACCGGGGAGCTGTTTTTT. Translated: CASMRGLAGGNTGELFF. Supplemented by reference TRBV14 and TRBJ2-2, the full variable domain reads EAGVTQFPSHSVIEKGQTVTLRCDPISGHDNLYWYRRVMGKEIKFLLHFVKESKQDESGMPNNRFLAERTGGTYSTLKVQPAELEDSGVYFCASMRGLAGGNTGELFFGEGSRLTVL.